This T cell receptor (beta chain) was recorded in a study of cytomegalovirus exposure and HLA in healthy donors. Germline values: CDR1 LNHDA, CDR2 SQIVND (reference sequence). The CDR3 length is 17 residues. V was clipped by 5 bases and J by 2 bases; unmatched bases: 12. Study observations and caveats: Immune exposure was documented only through CMV serostatus.

Turning to this clone: Its antigen is as yet unknown.

The PCR ran on 60 Vbeta and 13 Jbeta primers. Generated by immunoSEQ multiplex PCR, the TCRdb table keeps only in-frame clones and is missing some. Of some 160,000 clones listed, around three quarters were seen once; the top ten hold more than 0.55%. Sequenced input: PBMCs. The chain combines TRBV19 with TRBJ1-3; 7 bases are a match to TRBD1. The receptor was isolated from a woman aged 40 to 49 in good health and CMV-seronegative. As DNA, the CDR3 is TGTGCCAGTAGTGCCGGACGACAGGGAGAAACTGGAAACACCATATATTTT. Translating gives CASSAGRQGETGNTIYF.